These 9 T cell receptor beta chains were all obtained from the same sample, sequenced in a study of cytomegalovirus exposure and HLA in healthy donors. The PCR had 60 Vbeta and 13 Jbeta primers. Using immunoSEQ multiplex PCR, the repertoire was profiled, and TCRdb retains in-frame clones only, with some absent. Its table lists 80,000 or so clones. The sample was PBMCs. Receptors originate from a man aged 50 to 60 in good health and CMV-seropositive.

The chain has TRBV6-1 and TRBJ2-3, with 9 bases identical to TRBD1. The CDR3 contains 15 residues. V lost 6 bases to trimming and J lost 3 bases; unmatched junction nucleotides: 7. Germline CDR1 is MNHNS and CDR2 is SASEGT. This CDR3 is CASRKGQGKTDTQYF. In DNA, the CDR3 is TGTGCCAGCAGAAAGGGACAGGGCAAGACAGATACGCAGTATTTT.

The V and J genes are TRBV14 and TRBJ2-7; TRBD2 agrees at 14 bases. The length of the CDR3 is 19 residues. Germline-derived CDR1 and CDR2 are SGHDN and FVKESK. V was pared by 3 bases and J by 0 bases, with 10 bases of the junction left unmatched. The CDR3 DNA is TGTGCCAGCAGCCATCTCCCGGGACTAGCGGGAGACACCTCCTACGAGCAGTACTTC. It encodes CASSHLPGLAGDTSYEQYF.

J is TRBJ2-5 and V is TRBV10-3; weak D call: TRBD1 (5 bases). The CDR3 extends over 14 amino acids. The ends were cut back, 2 bases at V and 0 bases at J, with 7 bases in the middle. The V gene's germline CDR1 is ENHRY and CDR2 SYGVKD. The CDR3: CAISEGANQETQYF. DNA for the CDR3: TGTGCCATCAGTGAGGGGGCGAACCAAGAGACCCAGTACTTC.

The chain couples TRBV6-1 to TRBJ1-1; D remains unclear. V shed 4 bases and J shed 0 bases, with 12 bases lying between them. Germline loops: CDR1 MNHNS, CDR2 SASEGT. This CDR3 has 15 residues. The CDR3 DNA follows: TGTGCCAGCAGTGGTTCCCCTTCAGTGAACACTGAAGCTTTCTTT. It yields the protein CASSGSPSVNTEAFF.

The chain recombines TRBV10-3 with TRBJ2-6; no clear D. In germline, CDR1 is ENHRY, CDR2 SYGVKD. Trimming removed 3 bases from V and 4 bases from J, with 7 bases in between. This CDR3 region has 14 residues. The CDR3: CAISEPRGANVLTF. CDR3 sequence (DNA): TGTGCCATCAGTGAACCTAGGGGGGCCAACGTCCTGACTTTC.

V usage is TRBV5-6 and J usage is TRBJ1-3, with D uncertain. Looked up from germline, CDR1 is SGHDT and CDR2 is YYEEEE. The ends were cut back, 0 bases at V and 0 bases at J, with 7 bases in the middle. The CDR3 covers 15 residues. This chain's CDR3 is CASSLGGFSGNTIYF. The CDR3 nucleotides are TGTGCCAGCAGCTTGGGAGGGTTCTCTGGAAACACCATATATTTT.

The chain uses TRBV5-1 and TRBJ2-3; TRBD1 is a possible D gene (6 bases). The germline V and J ends were trimmed by 2 bases and 2 bases, with 18 bases remaining between them. The germline CDR1 and CDR2 sequences are SGHRS and YFSETQ. This CDR3 comprises 17 residues. CDR3 nucleotide sequence: TGCGCCAGCAGCTTTTGGAAAACCGGGACACCCACAGATACGCAGTATTTT. Its translation is CASSFWKTGTPTDTQYF. The complete variable domain, with remaining parts taken from reference TRBV5-1 and TRBJ2-3, reads KAGVTQTPRYLIKTRGQQVTLSCSPISGHRSVSWYQQTPGQGLQFLFEYFSETQRNKGNFPGRFSGRQFSNSRSEMNVSTLELGDSALYLCASSFWKTGTPTDTQYFGPGTRLTVL.

This chain links TRBV19 with TRBJ2-1; tentative D call: TRBD2 (6 bases). Germline values: CDR1 LNHDA, CDR2 SQIVND (reference sequence). CDR3 length: 17 residues. V was cut by 3 bases and J by 3 bases, with 18 bases left in between. CDR3: CASSIFPRTGVYNEQFF. The CDR3 nucleotides read TGTGCCAGTAGTATCTTCCCTCGGACGGGGGTCTACAATGAGCAGTTCTTC.

V is TRBV7-6 and J is TRBJ2-6; TRBD1 matches at 11 bases. CDR1 and CDR2 (germline): SGHVS, FNYEAQ. This CDR3 has 18 residues. The junction had 6 bases not matched to a gene; V was cut back by 5 bases and J by 0 bases. CDR3 in DNA: TGTGCCAGCAGCCTACTTGGGACAGGGGGCTCTGGGGCCAACGTCCTGACTTTC. This sequence encodes CASSLLGTGGSGANVLTF.